The 18 T cell receptor beta chains below were found in one sample sequenced in a study of shared clonotypes between healthy human individuals. Clones were read by immunoSEQ multiplex PCR, and TCRdb kept only the in-frame ones, dropping some. Of over a million clones in the sample, about 98.5% are singletons; the top ten hold roughly 0.36%. What was sequenced was naive CD4+ T cells sorted from blood. The subset here: CD45RA+ positively selected. All receptors come from a man under 40 in good health.

Only one count was recorded for this clone. The rearrangement joins TRBV9 to TRBJ1-1, with 7 bases lining up with TRBD1. CDR1 and CDR2 (germline): SGDLS, YYNGEE. The trim removed 3 bases at V and 4 bases at J, leaving 6 bases unmatched. CDR3 length equals 14 residues. CDR3 sequence reads: CASSETGWVTEAFF. CDR3 DNA sequence: TGTGCCAGCAGCGAGACAGGGTGGGTCACTGAAGCTTTCTTT.

The V gene is TRBV7-9, the J gene TRBJ2-5; perhaps TRBD2 as D (5 bases). V was clipped by 5 bases and J by 10 bases, with 11 bases between them. This CDR3 is built from 11 residues. Germline V lookup: CDR1 SEHNR, CDR2 FQNEAQ (reference sequence). The CDR3 is CASSQLGGQYF. DNA of the CDR3: TGTGCCAGCAGCCAATTAGGAGGCCAGTACTTC.

The genes are TRBV11-2 and TRBJ2-1; D is possibly TRBD2 (5 bases). Germline CDR1 SGHAT, CDR2 FQNNGV. The CDR3 extends over 14 amino acids. With 8 bases removed from V and 7 bases from J, the gap between germline ends came to 18 bases. The CDR3 is CASGSGVVYNEQFF. The CDR3 coding sequence is TGTGCCAGCGGGAGTGGGGTCGTATATAATGAGCAGTTCTTC.

J is TRBJ2-1 and V is TRBV5-1; the D gene is possibly TRBD2 (5 bases). Trimming left V 4 bases short and J 1 base short, with 15 bases between. CDR1 is SGHRS and CDR2 is YFSETQ in the germline V gene. The CDR3 totals 16 residues. The CDR3 sequence is CASSIPGGGSYNEQFF. For the CDR3, the DNA is TGCGCCAGCAGCATACCAGGCGGAGGATCCTACAATGAGCAGTTCTTC.

This sequence joins TRBV5-6 and TRBJ1-4; D possibly corresponds to TRBD1 (5 bases). This CDR3 comprises 16 residues. Germline assignment: CDR1 SGHDT and CDR2 YYEEEE. Trimming stripped 3 bases from V and 5 bases from J, with 17 bases between. The CDR3 loop is CASSSLGPRKNEKLFF. For the CDR3, the DNA is TGTGCCAGCAGCTCGTTGGGGCCCAGGAAGAATGAAAAACTGTTTTTT.

The gene calls are TRBV5-5 and TRBJ2-7, with D possibly being TRBD1 or TRBD2 (5 bases each). V was shortened by 3 bases and J by 1 base, with 20 bases between the two germline ends. Per the germline V gene, CDR1 is SGHKS and CDR2 is YYEKEE (reference sequence). The CDR3 loop spans 17 amino acids. CDR3: CASSSLSWDGDSYEQYF. CDR3 nucleotides: TGTGCCAGCAGCTCCCTATCCTGGGACGGAGATTCCTACGAGCAGTACTTC.

V gene TRBV5-1 combines with J gene TRBJ2-1; 10 nucleotides align to TRBD2. Germline V gene lookup returns CDR1 SGHRS and CDR2 YFSETQ. The V and J ends lost 2 bases and 2 bases, in that order; junction bases with no gene match: 1. CDR3 size: 15 residues. CDR3 loop: CASSFGLAAYNEQFF. The CDR3 DNA reads as TGCGCCAGCAGCTTCGGACTAGCGGCCTACAATGAGCAGTTCTTC.

The chain links TRBV15 to TRBJ2-1; possible D gene TRBD1, 6 bases. Germline V gene data show CDR1 as LNHNV and CDR2 as YYDKDF (reference sequence). The CDR3 runs to 13 residues. V lost 0 bases and J 7 bases, leaving 7 bases between the germline ends. CDR3 loop: CATSRERGNEQFF. The CDR3 DNA reads TGTGCCACCAGCAGAGAGAGGGGGAATGAGCAGTTCTTC.

The rearrangement uses TRBV7-8 and TRBJ2-7; D uncertain. V lost 4 bases and J lost 3, with 16 bases in between. CDR1 is SGHVS, CDR2 FQNEAQ, per germline. This CDR3 has 15 amino acids. This CDR3 reads CASSSLPQPIYEQYF. CDR3 nucleotides: TGTGCCAGCAGCTCTCTCCCCCAACCTATCTACGAGCAGTACTTC.

The genes are TRBV12-1 and TRBJ2-5; the table names TRBD2, a call not compared with the DNA. TRBV12-1 is reported as a pseudogene. The CDR3 contains 13 residues. CDR3 nucleotide sequence: TGTGCCAGCAGCGCGAGGAGGTGGGAGACCCAGTACTTC. It specifies CASSARRWETQYF.

V usage is TRBV7-9 and J usage is TRBJ1-1, with 10 bases matching TRBD1. This CDR3 contains 16 residues. Trimming at V came to 1 base and at J to 5 bases, leaving 7 bases not matched to a gene. The germline V gene has CDR1 SEHNR and CDR2 FQNEAQ (reference sequence). The CDR3 coding sequence is TGTGCCAGCAGCTTAGTGACAGGGGGCCAGGGTACTGAAGCTTTCTTT. It is translated as CASSLVTGGQGTEAFF.

CDR3: CASSRDRGRGEQYF. The CDR3 DNA reads TGTGCCAGCAGCCGGGACAGGGGGAGAGGCGAGCAGTACTTC. J is TRBJ2-7 and V is TRBV5-4; 11 nucleotides agree with TRBD1. The V segment lost 4 bases and the J segment 6 bases; nucleotides outside the gene matches: 6. Germline loops: CDR1 SGHNT, CDR2 YYREEE (reference sequence). The length of the CDR3 is 14 residues.

V usage is TRBV29-1 and J usage is TRBJ2-3, with D perhaps TRBD1 or TRBD2 (5 bases each). The CDR3 totals 13 residues. Germline CDR1 and CDR2: SQVTM and ANQGSEA. With 2 bases removed from V and 5 bases from J, the gap between germline ends came to 11 bases. CDR3 in DNA: TGCAGCGTTGAATCAGGGAGACGAGATACGCAGTATTTT. This sequence encodes CSVESGRRDTQYF.

The chain combines TRBV7-9 with TRBJ1-1; D not certain. There are 13 residues in the CDR3. The V and J ends lost 4 bases and 4 bases respectively, with 10 bases between them. The germline V gene encodes CDR1 SEHNR and CDR2 FQNEAQ (reference sequence). The CDR3 DNA sequence: TGTGCCAGCAGCTACCCCATGCCCACTGAAGCTTTCTTT. It specifies CASSYPMPTEAFF. The full variable domain, completed using reference TRBV7-9 and TRBJ1-1, is DTGVSQNPRHKITKRGQNVTFRCDPISEHNRLYWYRQTLGQGPEFLTYFQNEAQLEKSRLLSDRFSAERPKGSFSTLEIQRTEQGDSAMYLCASSYPMPTEAFFGQGTRLTVV.

Worth noting for this clone: Other DNA sequences within the sample encode an identical CDR3. V usage is TRBV2 and J usage is TRBJ2-5, with a weak D call TRBD2 (6 bases). Trimming pared 0 bases from V and 2 bases from J, leaving 10 bases between. This CDR3 comprises 15 residues. From germline, CDR1 is SNHLY and CDR2 FYNNEI. The CDR3 nucleotides are TGTGCCAGCAGTGAAGCGCTTCGGGGGCAAGAGACCCAGTACTTC. This codes for CASSEALRGQETQYF.

V usage is TRBV29-1 and J usage is TRBJ2-3; D may match TRBD1 or TRBD2 (6 bases each). Germline CDR1 is SQVTM and CDR2 is ANQGSEA. The V end lost 1 base, the J end lost 5 bases, and 19 bases lay between the germline ends. CDR3 length: 16 residues. The CDR3 sequence is CSVEVFSKGGRDTQYF. As DNA, the CDR3 is TGCAGCGTTGAAGTATTCTCGAAAGGGGGGCGAGATACGCAGTATTTT.

The chain recombines TRBV12-5 with TRBJ1-1; a weak D match, TRBD1 (5 bases). The CDR3 is 16 amino acids. The V gene's germline CDR1 is LGHNT and CDR2 FRNRAP. V shed 3 bases and J shed 0 bases, with 14 bases lying between them. The CDR3 protein is CASGFAVRGVNTEAFF. CDR3 coding DNA: TGTGCTAGTGGTTTTGCGGTGAGGGGTGTGAACACTGAAGCTTTCTTT.

The genes are TRBV7-2 and TRBJ1-1; D gene ambiguous. Per germline, CDR1 SGHTA and CDR2 FQGNSA. This CDR3 comprises 13 residues. V shed 4 bases and J shed 3 bases, with 9 bases lying between them. The CDR3 protein is CASSSEGDTEAFF. CDR3 in DNA: TGTGCCAGCAGCTCCGAGGGCGACACTGAAGCTTTCTTT. The full variable domain, rest sourced from reference TRBV7-2 and TRBJ1-1, is GAGVSQSPSNKVTEKGKDVELRCDPISGHTALYWYRQSLGQGLEFLIYFQGNSAPDKSGLPSDRFSAERTGGSVSTLTIQRTQQEDSAVYLCASSSEGDTEAFFGQGTRLTVV.